One sample yielded the 29 T cell receptor beta chains listed below, sequenced in a study of blood T cell repertoires in COVID-19. Profiled with immunoSEQ multiplex PCR; TCRdb holds only in-frame clones, not every one. The top ten hold over 1.5% of the sample, which has 150,000 or so clones, roughly 69% seen once. The sample was peripheral blood. The receptors come from a woman aged 70-85 years with acute or convalescent COVID-19.

The chain combines TRBV6-5 with TRBJ1-4; 9 bases align to TRBD1. Germline-derived CDR1 and CDR2 are MNHEY and SVGAGI. The length of the CDR3 is 16 residues. V lost 2 bases, J lost 7 bases, and 8 bases stayed unmatched. CDR3 sequence: CASSYTAGTGREKLFF. The CDR3 DNA reads TGTGCCAGCAGTTACACCGCCGGGACAGGGCGTGAAAAACTGTTTTTT.

Turning to this clone: The sample holds other DNA sequences that translate to the same CDR3. The V call is TRBV28, the J call TRBJ1-5, with D possibly TRBD1 on 5 matching bases. The V and J ends lost 1 base and 2 bases respectively, with 6 bases between them. Germline CDR1 is MDHEN and CDR2 is SYDVKM. The CDR3 totals 14 residues. CDR3 amino acids: CASSLSGGNQPQHF. The CDR3 nucleotides are TGTGCCAGCAGTTTATCGGGGGGCAATCAGCCCCAGCATTTT.

The chain combines TRBV3-1 (or the pseudogene TRBV3-2) with TRBJ2-1, with 7 nucleotides matching TRBD2. Unmatched junction bases numbered 10, after V lost 4 bases and J lost 4 bases. The CDR3 has 16 residues. CDR1 LGHDT and CDR2 YNNKEL come from the germline V gene (reference sequence). The CDR3 spells CASSLGRAGFYNEQFF. For the CDR3, the DNA is TGTGCCAGCAGCCTGGGGCGAGCGGGGTTTTACAATGAGCAGTTCTTC.

V is TRBV9 and J is TRBJ2-5; 10 bases are a match to TRBD1. The CDR3 runs 15 residues. The V segment lost 0 bases and the J segment 5 bases; nucleotides outside the gene matches: 4. Per the germline V gene, CDR1 is SGDLS and CDR2 is YYNGEE. CDR3 residues: CASSVAGQGGETQYF. For the CDR3, the DNA is TGTGCCAGCAGCGTAGCCGGACAGGGGGGTGAGACCCAGTACTTC.

This clone occurred once. The V and J genes are TRBV10-3 and TRBJ2-1; 9 nucleotides align to TRBD2. The trim removed 6 bases at V and 12 bases at J, leaving 12 bases unmatched. Germline values: CDR1 ENHRY, CDR2 SYGVKD. There are 14 residues in the CDR3. DNA for the CDR3: TGTGCCATCAGGGGGGAGGTAGCGGGAGACAGGCAGTTCTTC. This codes for CAIRGEVAGDRQFF.

V and J are TRBV2 and TRBJ1-1, with 7 bases aligning to TRBD1. CDR3 length equals 13 residues. V shed 2 bases and J 10 bases; nucleotides not matched to a gene: 7. Germline CDR1 reads SNHLY; CDR2 reads FYNNEI. CDR3 in amino acids: CASSETDRRGAFF. Written as DNA, the CDR3 is TGTGCCAGCAGTGAAACGGACAGGAGGGGAGCTTTCTTT.

This clone was found many times. The chain combines TRBV24-1 with TRBJ1-2; 9 bases map to TRBD1. The CDR3 runs 15 residues. The germline CDR1 and CDR2 sequences are KGHDR and SFDVKD. The junction had 7 bases not matched to a gene; V was cut back by 4 bases and J by 5 bases. The DNA of the CDR3 is TGTGCCACCAGTGACCCAACAGGGGGCGATTATGGCTACACCTTC. Translation: CATSDPTGGDYGYTF.

This sequence joins TRBV14 and TRBJ1-5; D is perhaps TRBD1 (6 bases). This CDR3 region has 16 residues. Germline V gene data show CDR1 as SGHDN and CDR2 as FVKESK. Deletions cut 1 base from V and 0 bases from J, with 10 bases between. The CDR3 reads CASSQGRGYSNQPQHF. CDR3 nucleotides: TGTGCCAGCAGCCAAGGAAGGGGGTATAGCAATCAGCCCCAGCATTTT.

This chain uses TRBV7-3 with TRBJ2-3; 8 bases are a match to TRBD2. Germline-derived CDR1 and CDR2 are SGHTA and FQGTGA. This CDR3 region has 17 residues. V trimming: 0 bases; J trimming: 3 bases; junction bases outside the gene matches: 8. The CDR3 reads CASSLTAVTGGTDTQYF. The CDR3 nucleotides read TGTGCCAGCAGCTTAACGGCAGTAACGGGGGGGACAGATACGCAGTATTTT.

The V call is TRBV12-5, the J call TRBJ2-7; 15 nucleotides match TRBD2. Germline V gives CDR1 LGHNT, CDR2 FRNRAP. V shed 1 base and J 2 bases; nucleotides not matched to a gene: 9. This CDR3 contains 19 residues. DNA of the CDR3: TGTGCTAGTGGTTTGGACCCCGGGACTAGCGGGAGGCCGCCCTACGAGCAGTACTTC. It translates to CASGLDPGTSGRPPYEQYF.

This clone was seen a handful of times. Other DNA sequences from this sample encode an identical CDR3 as well. CDR3 loop: CASSLAGGGNEQFF. The CDR3 region has the DNA TGTGCCAGCAGTCTAGCGGGAGGGGGAAATGAGCAGTTCTTC. V usage is TRBV7-3 and J usage is TRBJ2-1, with TRBD2 matching over 12 bases. V shed 6 bases, J shed 7 bases, and the junction held 4 bases outside the gene matches. The V gene's germline CDR1 is SGHTA and CDR2 FQGTGA. The CDR3 sequence is 14 residues long.

Worth noting for this clone: Distinct nucleotide sequences in the sample also encode this CDR3. The chain combines TRBV5-6 with TRBJ2-7; 12 bases map to TRBD2. The junction had 3 bases not matched to a gene; V was cut back by 5 bases and J by 3 bases. This CDR3 is 14 amino acids long. Germline assignment: CDR1 SGHDT and CDR2 YYEEEE. CDR3 sequence: CASSSTSGGYEQYF. In nucleotides, the CDR3 is TGTGCCAGCAGTTCGACTAGCGGGGGCTACGAGCAGTACTTC.

This clone has a handful of counts. The J gene is TRBJ2-2, the V gene TRBV9, with a tentative D call TRBD2 (6 bases). Per the germline V gene, CDR1 is SGDLS and CDR2 is YYNGEE. The germline V and J ends were trimmed by 0 bases and 4 bases, with 13 bases remaining between them. The CDR3 contains 16 residues. CDR3 amino acids: CASSVGWGGGTGELFF. The CDR3 coding sequence is TGTGCCAGCAGCGTAGGGTGGGGAGGTGGCACCGGGGAGCTGTTTTTT.

CDR3 loop: CASSLVGGSREQYF. CDR3 DNA: TGCGCCAGCAGCTTGGTTGGGGGGTCTCGCGAGCAGTACTTC. The chain carries TRBV5-1 and TRBJ2-7, with D possibly TRBD2 on 6 matching bases. Trimming removed 0 bases at V and 6 bases at J, with 13 bases between. This CDR3 has 14 residues. Germline CDR1 reads SGHRS; CDR2 reads YFSETQ.

This chain joins TRBV3-1 (or the pseudogene TRBV3-2) and TRBJ2-7; 7 bases line up with TRBD2. Germline lookup yields CDR1 LGHDT and CDR2 YNNKEL (reference sequence). Trimming at V came to 1 base and at J to 4 bases, leaving 4 bases not matched to a gene. This CDR3 comprises 14 residues. DNA for the CDR3: TGTGCCAGCAGCCAAGGGACTAGTCCTTACGAGCAGTACTTC. Translation gives CASSQGTSPYEQYF.

The V gene is TRBV5-1, the J gene TRBJ1-3; a weak D match, TRBD1 (6 bases). Looked up from germline, CDR1 is SGHRS and CDR2 is YFSETQ. V was cut by 0 bases and J by 6 bases, with 10 bases left in between. The CDR3 extends over 14 amino acids. The CDR3 nucleotides are TGCGCCAGCAGCTTGGGAGCAGGGGCAAACACCATATATTTT. Its translation is CASSLGAGANTIYF.

This clone has a handful of counts. The chain links TRBV19 to TRBJ1-1, with a weak D call TRBD1 (5 bases). V was clipped by 4 bases and J by 10 bases, with 22 bases between them. Germline V gene lookup returns CDR1 LNHDA and CDR2 SQIVND (reference sequence). This CDR3 spans 15 amino acids. The CDR3 DNA reads as TGTGCCAGTAGTACACTATCCGGGGGGGGAGTTGCAGCTTTCTTT. This gives the protein CASSTLSGGGVAAFF.

The gene calls are TRBV5-1 and TRBJ1-5; TRBD1 aligns across 8 bases. From germline, CDR1 is SGHRS and CDR2 YFSETQ. The CDR3 sequence is 14 residues long. V gave up 3 bases and J gave up 3 bases; unmatched junction bases: 2. CDR3 sequence reads: CASSSGQDNQPQHF. DNA for the CDR3: TGCGCCAGCAGCTCGGGACAGGACAATCAGCCCCAGCATTTT.

This rearrangement joins TRBV25-1 to TRBJ2-7; 9 bases match TRBD1. The CDR3 covers 18 residues. The V gene end was trimmed by 1 base and the J gene end by 2 bases; junction bases not matched to a gene: 12. CDR1 is MGHDK, CDR2 SYGVNS, per germline. The CDR3 nucleotides are TGTGCCAGCAGTGAATCCGGACAGGGGCAAAACCCCGCCTACGAGCAGTACTTC. Its translation is CASSESGQGQNPAYEQYF.

The chain combines TRBV5-4 with TRBJ1-2; no firm D call. Germline CDR1 SGHNT, CDR2 YYREEE (reference sequence). There are 13 residues in the CDR3. V was cut by 0 bases and J by 0 bases, with 3 bases left in between. The DNA for the CDR3 is TGTGCCAGCAGCTTGGATACTAACTATGGCTACACCTTC. This translates into CASSLDTNYGYTF.

V and J are TRBV7-8 and TRBJ1-4; 7 nucleotides line up with TRBD1. V was clipped by 6 bases and J by 4 bases; unmatched bases: 11. From germline, CDR1 is SGHVS and CDR2 FQNEAQ. This CDR3 comprises 16 residues. This chain's CDR3 is CASSLNDRDFNEKLFF. CDR3 bases: TGTGCCAGCAGTTTAAATGACAGGGACTTTAATGAAAAACTGTTTTTT.

The genes are TRBV7-9 and TRBJ1-1, with D unresolved. Germline CDR1 and CDR2: SEHNR and FQNEAQ (reference sequence). V shed 0 bases and J shed 2 bases, with 7 bases lying between them. This CDR3 contains 14 residues. CDR3 coding DNA: TGTGCCAGCAGCTTAGCCCCGACTAACACTGAAGCTTTCTTT. It encodes CASSLAPTNTEAFF.

This chain links TRBV5-4 with TRBJ2-7; 11 bases agree with TRBD1. CDR1 and CDR2 from the germline V gene are SGHNT and YYREEE (reference sequence). The V segment lost 5 bases and the J segment 4 bases; nucleotides outside the gene matches: 5. There are 14 residues in the CDR3. CDR3 loop: CASRRTGGGYEQYF. The CDR3 DNA sequence: TGTGCCAGCAGGAGGACAGGGGGCGGATACGAGCAGTACTTC.

The CDR3 coding sequence is TGTGCCAGCAGCCGAGAAGGTCGGGCTGAAGCTTTCTTT. Translating gives CASSREGRAEAFF. The chain links TRBV7-9 to TRBJ1-1; D unclear. Looked up from germline, CDR1 is SEHNR and CDR2 is FQNEAQ (reference sequence). With 5 bases removed from V and 6 bases from J, the gap between germline ends came to 13 bases. This CDR3 has 13 amino acids.

This clone showed up just once. The rearrangement joins TRBV10-3 to TRBJ1-1, with D perhaps TRBD1 (6 bases). The CDR3 sequence is 14 residues long. Germline assignment: CDR1 ENHRY and CDR2 SYGVKD. The V and J ends lost 7 bases and 0 bases respectively, with 12 bases between them. The CDR3 spells CAITAGGLNTEAFF. CDR3 bases: TGTGCCATCACCGCGGGGGGCTTGAACACTGAAGCTTTCTTT.

This clone was seen more than once but under ten times. This sequence joins TRBV2 and TRBJ1-2; D call uncertain. Germline V gene data show CDR1 as SNHLY and CDR2 as FYNNEI. Trimming pared 2 bases from V and 3 bases from J, leaving 7 bases between. CDR3 length: 13 amino acids. The CDR3 here is CASSEMIDYGYTF. The CDR3 DNA follows: TGTGCCAGCAGTGAAATGATAGACTATGGCTACACCTTC. The entire variable domain, with the rest obtained from reference TRBV2 and TRBJ1-2, is as follows: EPEVTQTPSHQVTQMGQEVILRCVPISNHLYFYWYRQILGQKVEFLVSFYNNEISEKSEIFDDQFSVERPDGSNFTLKIRSTKLEDSAMYFCASSEMIDYGYTFGSGTRLTVV.

V is TRBV6-5 and J is TRBJ1-4; D perhaps matches TRBD1 (5 bases). Germline-derived CDR1 and CDR2 are MNHEY and SVGAGI. The germline V and J ends were trimmed by 6 bases and 12 bases, with 14 bases remaining between them. The CDR3 consists of 12 residues. The CDR3 sequence: CASSITRGELFF. DNA of the CDR3: TGTGCCAGCAGCATTACACGGGGGGAACTGTTTTTT.

This sequence joins TRBV19 and TRBJ1-2; maybe TRBD1 (5 bases). V was shortened by 7 bases and J by 5 bases, with 20 bases between the two germline ends. Per germline, CDR1 LNHDA and CDR2 SQIVND (reference sequence). The CDR3 is 15 residues long. The DNA of the CDR3 is TGTGCCAGTACCACTCTCCCCCAGGGACTTTATGGCTACACCTTC. It yields the protein CASTTLPQGLYGYTF.

The V call is TRBV27, the J call TRBJ1-5, with D uncertain. The V end was cut by 1 base, the J end by 5 bases, with 6 bases between. CDR3 length: 13 amino acids. Looked up from germline, CDR1 is MNHEY and CDR2 is SMNVEV (reference sequence). CDR3 in amino acids: CASSLFGYQPQHF. The DNA of the CDR3 is TGTGCCAGCAGTTTATTCGGTTATCAGCCCCAGCATTTT.